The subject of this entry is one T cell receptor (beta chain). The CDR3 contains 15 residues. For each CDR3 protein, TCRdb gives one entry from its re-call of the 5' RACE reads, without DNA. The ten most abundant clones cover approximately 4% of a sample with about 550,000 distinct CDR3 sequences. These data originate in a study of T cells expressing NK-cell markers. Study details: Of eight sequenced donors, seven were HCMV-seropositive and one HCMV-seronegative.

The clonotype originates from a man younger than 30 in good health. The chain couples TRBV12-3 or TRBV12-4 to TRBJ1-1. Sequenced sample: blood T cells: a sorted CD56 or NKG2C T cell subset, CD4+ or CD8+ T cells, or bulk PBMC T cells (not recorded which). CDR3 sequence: CASSFSPVVNTEAFF.